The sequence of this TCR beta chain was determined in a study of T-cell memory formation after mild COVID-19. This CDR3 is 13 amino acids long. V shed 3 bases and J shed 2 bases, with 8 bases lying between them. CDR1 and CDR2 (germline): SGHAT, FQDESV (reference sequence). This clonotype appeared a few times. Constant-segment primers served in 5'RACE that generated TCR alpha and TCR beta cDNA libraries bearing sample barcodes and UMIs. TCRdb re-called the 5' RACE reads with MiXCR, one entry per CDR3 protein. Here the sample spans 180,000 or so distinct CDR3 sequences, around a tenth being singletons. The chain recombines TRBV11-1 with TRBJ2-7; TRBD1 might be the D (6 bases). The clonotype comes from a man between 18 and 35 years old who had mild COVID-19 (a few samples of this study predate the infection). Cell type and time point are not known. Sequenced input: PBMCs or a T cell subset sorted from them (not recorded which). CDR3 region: CASSLGQTYEQYV. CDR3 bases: TGTGCCAGCAGCTTGGGACAAACCTACGAGCAGTACGTC.